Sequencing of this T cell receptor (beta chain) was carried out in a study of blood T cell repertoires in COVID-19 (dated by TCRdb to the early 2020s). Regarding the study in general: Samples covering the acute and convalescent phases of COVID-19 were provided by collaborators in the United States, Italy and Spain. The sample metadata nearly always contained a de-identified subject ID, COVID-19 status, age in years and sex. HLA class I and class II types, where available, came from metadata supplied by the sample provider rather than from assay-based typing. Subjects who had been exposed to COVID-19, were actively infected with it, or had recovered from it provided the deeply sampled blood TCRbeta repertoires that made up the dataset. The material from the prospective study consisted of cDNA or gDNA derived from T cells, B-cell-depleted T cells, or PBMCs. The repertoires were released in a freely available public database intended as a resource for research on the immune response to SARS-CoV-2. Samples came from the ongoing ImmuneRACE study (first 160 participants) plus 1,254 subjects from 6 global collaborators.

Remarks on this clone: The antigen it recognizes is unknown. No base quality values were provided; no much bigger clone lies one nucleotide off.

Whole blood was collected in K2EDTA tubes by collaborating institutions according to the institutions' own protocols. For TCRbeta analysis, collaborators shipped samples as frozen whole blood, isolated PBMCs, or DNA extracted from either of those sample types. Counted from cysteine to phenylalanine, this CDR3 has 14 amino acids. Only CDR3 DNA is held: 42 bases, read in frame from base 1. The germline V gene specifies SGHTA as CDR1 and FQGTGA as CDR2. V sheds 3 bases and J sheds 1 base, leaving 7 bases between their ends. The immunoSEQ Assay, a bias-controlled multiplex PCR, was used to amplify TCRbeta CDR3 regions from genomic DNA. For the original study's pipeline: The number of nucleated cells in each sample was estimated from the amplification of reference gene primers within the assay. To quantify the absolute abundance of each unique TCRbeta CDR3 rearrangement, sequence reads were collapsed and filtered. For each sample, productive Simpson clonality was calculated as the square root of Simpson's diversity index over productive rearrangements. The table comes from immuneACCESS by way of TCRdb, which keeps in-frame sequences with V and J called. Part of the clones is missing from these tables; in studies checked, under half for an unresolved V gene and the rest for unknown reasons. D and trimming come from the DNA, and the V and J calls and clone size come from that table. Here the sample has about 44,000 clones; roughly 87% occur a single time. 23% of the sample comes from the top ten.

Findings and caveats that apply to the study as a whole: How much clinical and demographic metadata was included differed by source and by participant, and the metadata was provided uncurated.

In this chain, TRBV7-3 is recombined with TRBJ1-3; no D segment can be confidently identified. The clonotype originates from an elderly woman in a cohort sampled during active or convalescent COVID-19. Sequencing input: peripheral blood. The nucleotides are TGTGCCAGCAGCTTGTCCAGTTCTGGAAACACCATATATTTT. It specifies CASSLSSSGNTIYF.